Sequencing of this TCR beta chain was carried out in a study of blood T cell repertoires in COVID-19. Those enrolled in Seattle joined during active infection and were followed longitudinally afterward. This clone was recorded only once. Authors' processing steps: Reference gene primer amplification gave estimated nucleated cell counts. Method: immunoSEQ multiplex PCR; TCRdb's copy keeps in-frame clones and lacks some. V, J and clone size derive from that table, while D and trimming were established from the DNA sequence. The data hold tens of thousands of clones, with about four fifths observed a single time. Trimming stripped 2 bases from V and 10 bases from J, with 9 bases between. There are 13 residues in the CDR3. CDR1 and CDR2 from the germline V gene are MNHEY and SVGAGI.

The sample taken for sequencing was peripheral blood. The origin of this receptor is a man aged 55 to 70 with COVID-19, enrolled during active disease. This chain connects TRBV6-5 to TRBJ1-6; D remains unclear. CDR3 in DNA: TGTGCCAGCAGTTACATAGAAGAATCACCCCTCCACTTT. It codes for CASSYIEESPLHF.